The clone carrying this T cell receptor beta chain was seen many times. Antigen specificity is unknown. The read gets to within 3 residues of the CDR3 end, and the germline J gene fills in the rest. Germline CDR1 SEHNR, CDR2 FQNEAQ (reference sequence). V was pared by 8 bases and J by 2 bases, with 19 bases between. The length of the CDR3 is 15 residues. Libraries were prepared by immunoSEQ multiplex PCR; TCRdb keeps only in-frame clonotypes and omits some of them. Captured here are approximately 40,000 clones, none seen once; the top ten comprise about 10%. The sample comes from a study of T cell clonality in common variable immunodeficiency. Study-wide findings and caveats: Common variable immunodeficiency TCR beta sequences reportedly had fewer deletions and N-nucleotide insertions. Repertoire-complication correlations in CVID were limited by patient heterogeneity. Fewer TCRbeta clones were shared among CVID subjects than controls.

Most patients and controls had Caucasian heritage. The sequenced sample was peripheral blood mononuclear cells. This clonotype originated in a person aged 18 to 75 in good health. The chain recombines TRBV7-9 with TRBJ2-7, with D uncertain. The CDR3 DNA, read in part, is TGTGCCAGCCTCCCCACCTCGCAGTTTCCCTACGAG. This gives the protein CASLPTSQFPYE. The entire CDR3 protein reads CASLPTSQFPYEQYF.